Detailed here is one T cell receptor beta chain. Its antigen is still unknown. Germline CDR1 SGHRS, CDR2 YFSETQ. This CDR3 spans 18 amino acids. J lost 5 bases, V lost 4 bases, and 9 bases had no gene match. Generated by immunoSEQ multiplex PCR, the TCRdb table keeps only in-frame clones and is missing some. The sample yields some 150,000 clones, approximately 93% seen once. The data were obtained in a study of T cell responses to AZD1222 COVID-19 vaccine. General observations from the study: Most donors were white British, females outnumbered males, and clonal diversity was possibly underestimated. All repertoire sampling was performed exclusively after the peak T cell response. As reported, nearly half of all spike-specific TCRs target variant regions that are unmutated. Baseline antibody screening turned up just a handful of seropositive AZD1222 recipients.

The source is an adult in good health. The specimen comprised peripheral blood, sampled on day 0 of MenACWY control vaccination. The rearrangement joins TRBV5-1 to TRBJ2-1; the match to TRBD2 covers 16 bases. CDR3 residues: CASSGGLAGGSINNEQFF. Written as DNA, the CDR3 is TGCGCCAGCAGCGGGGGACTAGCGGGAGGGTCCATAAACAATGAGCAGTTCTTC. Filled out from reference TRBV5-1 and TRBJ2-1, the complete variable domain reads KAGVTQTPRYLIKTRGQQVTLSCSPISGHRSVSWYQQTPGQGLQFLFEYFSETQRNKGNFPGRFSGRQFSNSRSEMNVSTLELGDSALYLCASSGGLAGGSINNEQFFGPGTRLTVL.